A few counts support the clone carrying this T cell receptor (beta chain). Its cognate antigen is unknown. This sample is drawn from a study of cytomegalovirus exposure and HLA in healthy donors. Study conclusions and caveats: A later analysis reportedly identified an Asian-associated ancestry cluster as carrying fewer N-insertions than the approximately 670-donor mean. It was assumed in the presence/absence analyses that sequencing depth was roughly uniform across donors.

Germline V gene lookup returns CDR1 SGHAT and CDR2 FQDESV (reference sequence). The J segment lost 3 bases and the V segment lost 6 bases, leaving 10 bases of the junction unmatched. CDR3 size: 16 residues. The PCR made use of 60 Vbeta and 13 Jbeta primers. Profiled with immunoSEQ multiplex PCR; TCRdb holds only in-frame clones, not every one. The sample consists of fewer than 200,000 clones, about 80% of them appearing once. This clonotype was sampled from a female donor in good health and CMV-seronegative. The chain links TRBV11-1 to TRBJ2-3; TRBD2 matches at 9 bases. What was sequenced was PBMCs. CDR3 region: CASSRSGRGSTDTQYF. CDR3 DNA: TGTGCCAGCAGTCGTAGCGGGAGAGGATCTACAGATACGCAGTATTTT.